This T cell receptor (beta chain) was sequenced during a study of shared clonotypes between healthy human individuals. Concerning this clone itself: Its antigen is still unknown.

Profiled with immunoSEQ multiplex PCR; TCRdb holds only in-frame clones, not every one. The sample shows more than 2 million clones, 85% to 95% of them seen only once. Nashville, Tennessee was home to all donors, who were Caucasian adults. Germline CDR1 GTSNPN, CDR2 SVGIG (reference sequence). Deletions cut 5 bases from V and 7 bases from J, with 14 bases between. The CDR3 sequence is 12 residues long. Findings and caveats of the study: Memory subsets generally showed lower estimated richness than naive subsets.

The chain is built from TRBV30 and TRBJ2-5; the D gene is possibly TRBD1 (6 bases). The receptor's source is a man aged 18 to 29 in good health. The sample taken for sequencing was naive CD4+ T cells sorted from blood. Subset described: CD45RA+ positively selected. The CDR3 DNA is TGTGCCTGGGGGGGCGGCATCGGGACCCAGTACTTC. This codes for CAWGGGIGTQYF.